Sequencing of this T cell receptor (beta chain) was carried out in a study of metastatic and nonmetastatic thyroid tumors. General study points: In blood and tumor, TCR beta diversity was reportedly significantly higher in malignant thyroid tumors than in benign nodules.

Methods used by the authors: The study's classifier, a distant-metastasis tool for papillary thyroid cancer, was built using CDR3 differences across clinicopathological groups. TCRdb re-processed the PCR reads through MiXCR. The V and J calls were determined by TCRdb, not by the authors. The sample consists of some 37,000 clones, around 20% of them appearing once. This CDR3 spans 16 amino acids. From germline, CDR1 is SGHTA and CDR2 FQGTGA. The germline V and J ends were trimmed by 2 bases and 6 bases, with 17 bases remaining between them. This clone is labeled as medium-sized. The antigen is not known. No patient had received any treatment before thyroid surgery.

Sequenced input: blood. The source is a female donor with papillary thyroid cancer or a benign thyroid nodule (not recorded which). Some clones in this sample may be carry-over from other donors' samples. The V call is TRBV7-3, the J call TRBJ2-1, with D tentatively TRBD2 (6 bases). The DNA for the CDR3 is TGTGCCAGCAGCTTACTTGCGGGAACGCACTTCAATGAGCAGTTCTTC. This translates into CASSLLAGTHFNEQFF. The full variable domain, rest sourced from reference TRBV7-3 and TRBJ2-1, is GAGVSQTPSNKVTEKGKYVELRCDPISGHTALYWYRQSLGQGPEFLIYFQGTGAADDSGLPNDRFFAVRPEGSVSTLKIQRTERGDSAVYLCASSLLAGTHFNEQFFGPGTRLTVL.